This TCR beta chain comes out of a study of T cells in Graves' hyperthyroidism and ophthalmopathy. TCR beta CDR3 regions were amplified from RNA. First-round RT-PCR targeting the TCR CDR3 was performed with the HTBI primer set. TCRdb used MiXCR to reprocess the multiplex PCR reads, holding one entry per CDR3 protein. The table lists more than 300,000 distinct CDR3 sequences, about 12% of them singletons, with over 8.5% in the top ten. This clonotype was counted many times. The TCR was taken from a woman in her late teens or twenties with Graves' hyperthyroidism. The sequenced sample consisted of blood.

The CDR3 DNA is TGTGCCAGCAGTCCAGTGGACAGGGTCGGTGGCTACACCTTC. Translating it yields CASSPVDRVGGYTF. V and J are TRBV28 and TRBJ1-2; TRBD1 aligns across 8 bases. The CDR3 has 14 amino acids. The ends lost 5 bases at V and 7 bases at J; junction bases unmatched: 9. Per germline, CDR1 MDHEN and CDR2 SYDVKM.